The clone carrying this T cell receptor (beta chain) showed up just once. The CDR3 extends over 15 amino acids. This table comes from immunoSEQ multiplex PCR, and its TCRdb copy is limited to in-frame clones, with some not included. The sample lists roughly 200,000 clones; approximately 85% were seen once. The sample originates from a study of blood T cell repertoires in COVID-19. Across the whole study: The study drew acute and convalescent COVID-19 samples from the United States, Italy and Spain. T cells, B-cell-depleted T cells, or PBMCs supplied cDNA or gDNA.

Sequencing was done on a sample of peripheral blood. The TCR comes from a human donor with active or convalescent COVID-19. The donor label of this sample is uncertain. The rearrangement uses TRBV21-1 and TRBJ2-7; the table's D call, TRBD2, has no DNA check behind it. TRBV21-1 is recorded as a pseudogene. The CDR3, as DNA: TGTGCCAGCAGCGATGCTCGAGCGGCGGACTACGAGCAGTACTTC. Translation gives CASSDARAADYEQYF.